This entry is about one TCR beta chain. No antigen is known for it. This sample is drawn from a study of cytomegalovirus exposure and HLA in healthy donors. The PCR had 60 Vbeta and 13 Jbeta primers. Repertoires were generated with immunoSEQ multiplex PCR, while TCRdb's copy carries only in-frame clones and drops some. There are some 140,000 clones in the sample; about three quarters occur only once, and about 4% lies in the top ten. Study-level results: An analysis was carried out at a later point. It showed that HLA-associated TCR beta chains were more clonally expanded than equally common non-associated chains. The likely explanation for a cluster of highly shared sequence variants was sequencing artifact. Investigators reported about 160 TCR beta chains as tied to cytomegalovirus.

Sequenced sample: PBMCs. This clonotype was sampled from a middle-aged woman in good health and CMV-seronegative.

In nucleotides, the CDR3 is TGCAGCGCCGGACAGGGAGACTATGGCTACACCTTC. Translated, it gives CSAGQGDYGYTF. This chain links TRBV29-1 with TRBJ1-2; 8 positions match TRBD1. CDR3 length equals 12 residues. The V and J ends lost 7 bases and 3 bases, in that order; junction bases with no gene match: 4. The germline V gene has CDR1 SQVTM and CDR2 ANQGSEA.